One sample yielded the 10 T cell receptor beta chains listed below, sequenced in a study of beta chain features in type 1 diabetes. All of the isolated RNA was reverse transcribed, so expressed TCRB transcripts were sequenced. Method: immunoSEQ multiplex PCR; TCRdb's copy keeps in-frame clones and lacks some. The sample shows about 130,000 clones, about 8.7% of them seen only once. Material for sequencing was central memory CD4+ T cells from blood. The source of these receptors is a man between 18 and 29 years old in good health.

The J gene is TRBJ2-4, the V gene TRBV5-1; 11 bases are a match to TRBD1. V was clipped by 7 bases and J by 3 bases; unmatched bases: 6. The CDR3 is 15 amino acids. Per germline, CDR1 SGHRS and CDR2 YFSETQ. CDR3 sequence: CASSGQGAGKNIQYF. The CDR3 DNA reads TGCGCCAGCTCCGGACAGGGGGCTGGCAAAAACATTCAGTACTTC.

The gene calls are TRBV5-1 and TRBJ1-2, with 8 positions matching TRBD1. The ends lost 0 bases at V and 8 bases at J; junction bases unmatched: 3. Per the germline V gene, CDR1 is SGHRS and CDR2 is YFSETQ. The CDR3 is made up of 13 amino acids. CDR3 sequence: CASSLGTGKGYTF. The DNA of the CDR3 is TGCGCCAGCAGCTTGGGGACAGGGAAAGGCTACACCTTC.

This clone was seen just once. The chain is built from TRBV29-1 and TRBJ2-1; D is undetermined. Trimming took 8 bases from V and 4 from J, leaving 15 bases between them. Germline V lookup: CDR1 SQVTM, CDR2 ANQGSEA. The CDR3 covers 13 residues. The CDR3 here is CSSLKKEYNEQFF. In DNA form, the CDR3 reads TGCAGCTCATTGAAGAAGGAGTACAATGAGCAGTTCTTC.

The sample holds a few counts of this clone. The chain links TRBV7-9 to TRBJ1-2, with D unclear. The germline V and J ends were trimmed by 1 base and 8 bases, with 8 bases remaining between them. Germline V gene lookup returns CDR1 SEHNR and CDR2 FQNEAQ (reference sequence). CDR3 length: 12 amino acids. The chain's CDR3 is CASSLGGGGYTF. The CDR3 bases are TGTGCCAGCAGCTTAGGTGGAGGGGGCTACACCTTC.

J is TRBJ1-5 and V is TRBV9; no reliable D call. Trimming shortened V by 4 bases and J by 4 bases, and 15 bases separated the two germline ends. The CDR3 is 15 amino acids. CDR1 is SGDLS and CDR2 is YYNGEE in the germline V gene. The DNA of the CDR3 is TGTGCCAGCAGCCCCCCCGGGGTCGGTAATCAGCCCCAGCATTTT. This sequence encodes CASSPPGVGNQPQHF.

This clone has only a few counts. The chain recombines TRBV5-1 with TRBJ1-1; D gene ambiguous. The V end was cut by 1 base, the J end by 0 bases, with 10 bases between. The germline V gene has CDR1 SGHRS and CDR2 YFSETQ. The CDR3 extends over 15 amino acids. For the CDR3, the DNA is TGCGCCAGCAGCTTGTCGGTGGTCATGAACACTGAAGCTTTCTTT. This gives the protein CASSLSVVMNTEAFF.

This clone was found a few times. The genes are TRBV28 and TRBJ1-2; D unresolved. This CDR3 has 12 amino acids. Trimming took off 2 bases at V and 3 bases at J, with 4 bases between the two ends. In germline, CDR1 is MDHEN, CDR2 SYDVKM. The CDR3 sequence is CASSLRDYGYTF. In nucleotides, the CDR3 is TGTGCCAGCAGTTTACGGGACTATGGCTACACCTTC.

The chain carries TRBV28 and TRBJ2-3, with D perhaps matching TRBD2 (5 bases). Germline CDR1 MDHEN, CDR2 SYDVKM. The CDR3 extends over 14 amino acids. V dropped 7 bases and J dropped 4 bases, with 15 bases sitting between them. The CDR3 DNA reads TGTGCCAGCATAACTAGTCGTGGGTCAGATACGCAGTATTTT. This sequence encodes CASITSRGSDTQYF.

The chain joins TRBV7-2 to TRBJ2-7; tentatively, D is TRBD1 (5 bases). V lost 4 bases, J lost 9 bases, and 19 bases lay in between. CDR3 length equals 14 residues. Germline V gene lookup returns CDR1 SGHTA and CDR2 FQGNSA. The DNA for the CDR3 is TGTGCCAGCAGCTATCAGGGAAGGGGCAACGGGCAGTACTTC. It codes for CASSYQGRGNGQYF.

The chain couples TRBV5-1 to TRBJ2-3, with 10 bases lining up with TRBD1. This CDR3 contains 19 residues. J was trimmed by 5 bases and V by 3 bases; bases with no gene match: 18. Germline values: CDR1 SGHRS, CDR2 YFSETQ. CDR3 sequence: CASSSRVRMGQGPGDTQYF. The DNA of the CDR3 is TGCGCCAGCAGCTCGCGTGTGCGTATGGGACAGGGGCCGGGAGATACGCAGTATTTT.